This entry is about one TCR beta chain. The CDR3 sequence is 14 residues long. Germline CDR1 reads SGHTA; CDR2 reads FQGNSA. V lost 5 bases to trimming and J lost 2 bases, with 11 bases between them. The sample belongs to a study of shared clonotypes between healthy human individuals. At the level of the study: Per-donor plates numbered three CD4 naive, three CD4 memory, two CD8 naive and one CD8 memory.

The protocol was immunoSEQ multiplex PCR, while the TCRdb copy is restricted to in-frame clones and leaves out a portion. Of approximately 1,000,000 clones in the sample, 70% to 85% are singletons; the top ten hold roughly 0.9%. Sequencing used memory CD4+ T cells from PBMCs. Specified subset: CD45RA-negative fraction. The gene calls are TRBV7-2 and TRBJ2-3; the D is unclear. This receptor was taken from a man aged 18 to 35 in good health. Some clones in this sample may be carry-over from other donors' samples. The CDR3 sequence: CASSPDPVTDTQYF. CDR3 nucleotides: TGTGCCAGCAGCCCTGACCCGGTCACAGATACGCAGTATTTT.